A selection of T cell receptor beta chains follows, all from one sample in a study of PD-L1 blockade in urothelial cancer. The table came from immunoSEQ multiplex PCR; TCRdb's copy has only in-frame clones and leaves some out. Of 43,000 or so clones listed, 65% to 85% are singletons. Sample: PBMCs, taken around atezolizumab (anti-PD-L1) treatment. Receptors originate from a man aged 55 to 70 with urothelial cancer. Each CDR3 is given with its conserved first and last residue. D genes are given only for firm matches. Clone size is not always given. Where it is, it says once, few, many or a class for expanded clones.

D gene,clone size,V gene,J gene,CDR3 DNA,CDR3 protein
NA,NA,TRBV29-1,TRBJ1-6,TGCAGCGTTTCCACGGGGAAGGATAATTCACCCCTCCACTTT,CSVSTGKDNSPLHF
NA,NA,TRBV7-2,TRBJ2-3,TGTGCCAGCAGCTTAAAGTCGACTAGCACAGATACGCAGTATTTT,CASSLKSTSTDTQYF
NA,NA,TRBV28,TRBJ2-7,TGTGCCAGCAGTCCCTCAGGTGCGGGGAACTCCTACGAGCAGTACTTC,CASSPSGAGNSYEQYF
NA,NA,TRBV5-6,TRBJ2-1,TGTGCCAGCAGCTTGGATGCGTACAATGAGCAGTTCTTC,CASSLDAYNEQFF
TRBD1,NA,TRBV6-5,TRBJ1-1,TGTGCCAGCAGCCTGACAGGGGGAGCTGAAGCTTTCTTT,CASSLTGGAEAFF
TRBD1,NA,TRBV6-1,TRBJ1-2,TGTGCCAGCAGTGAGACAGGGGGGTATGGCTACACCTTC,CASSETGGYGYTF
TRBD2,NA,TRBV7-8,TRBJ2-7,TGTGCCAGCAGCTTAGCGGGAGGGAACTCCTACGAGCAGTACTTC,CASSLAGGNSYEQYF
NA,NA,TRBV28,TRBJ1-4,TGTGCCAGCCGGCAGGGGTTAGGTGAAAAACTGTTTTTT,CASRQGLGEKLFF
NA,NA,TRBV11-3,TRBJ2-7,TGTGCCAGCAGCCCCCTAGGCTCCTACGAGCAGTACTTC,CASSPLGSYEQYF
NA,NA,TRBV30,TRBJ1-3,TGTGCCTGGAGTGTACAGAGAGGAAACACCATATATTTT,CAWSVQRGNTIYF
NA,NA,TRBV28,TRBJ1-6,TGTGCCAGCAGTTTATCTGGGGGCCGGTTTGGATCCCTCCACTTT,CASSLSGGRFGSLHF
NA,NA,TRBV7-9,TRBJ2-1,TGTGCCAGCAGCTTTCTTCGTAATGAGCAGTTCTTC,CASSFLRNEQFF
NA,NA,TRBV6-1,TRBJ1-5,TGTGCCAGCGGACTGTCAAATCAGCCCCAGCATTTT,CASGLSNQPQHF
TRBD2,NA,TRBV7-2,TRBJ2-4,TGTGCCAGCAGCTCTCTCCCTCCACTAGCGGATCAGTACTTC,CASSSLPPLADQYF
TRBD2,few,TRBV6-4,TRBJ2-3,TGTGCCAGCAGTCAGACTAGCGGGGGGACAGATACGCAGTATTTT,CASSQTSGGTDTQYF
TRBD1,NA,TRBV30,TRBJ2-5,TGTGCCTCTGGACAGGGGGACCAGGAGACCCAGTACTTC,CASGQGDQETQYF
TRBD1,once,TRBV11-3,TRBJ2-6,TGTGCCAGCAGCTTAGGTGGACAGGCCGGGGCCAACGTCCTGACTTTC,CASSLGGQAGANVLTF